This T cell receptor beta chain was recovered during a study of T cell responses to AZD1222 COVID-19 vaccine. Study observations and caveats: Within unmutated variant regions lay the reported targets of nearly half of spike-specific TCRs. The repertoires were collected only after the peak T cell response. Donors were chiefly white British, with a greater number of females, and clonal diversity was perhaps underestimated.

The trim removed 7 bases at V and 4 bases at J, leaving 10 bases unmatched. The CDR3 extends over 16 amino acids. CDR1 and CDR2 from the germline V gene are MGHRA and YSYEKL. TCRdb's table, derived via immunoSEQ multiplex PCR, lists solely in-frame clones and lacks some. This repertoire shows roughly 200,000 clones, 91% found once; its top ten account for under 2%. Combined were second doses at about 4 or about 12 weeks. Notes on this clone: Its antigen is still unknown.

The material sequenced was peripheral blood, taken 28 days after the second AZD1222 dose. The V gene is TRBV4-1, the J gene TRBJ1-4; 9 bases fit TRBD1. This clonotype was obtained from an adult who received the AZD1222 COVID-19 vaccine. CDR3 coding DNA: TGCGCCAGCACACTCAACCCGGGACAGGGTAATGAAAAACTGTTTTTT. It specifies CASTLNPGQGNEKLFF.